A selection of T cell receptor beta chains follows, all from one sample in a study of OX40 agonist ivuxolimab in advanced cancers. Sequencing was performed with immunoSEQ multiplex PCR; in TCRdb, only in-frame clones are kept and a portion is missing. The table records 90,000 or so clones, nearly 90% of them present only once. The specimen comprised CD4+ or CD8+ T cells sorted from blood, sampled in a trial of the OX40 agonist ivuxolimab. These receptors all stem from an adult with an advanced solid tumor such as melanoma, head and neck, liver or kidney cancer. The CDR3 runs from the conserved cysteine through the conserved F or W. The order of the fields is clone size, D gene, V gene, J gene, CDR3 protein, CDR3 DNA. A D gene is named only where the DNA matches it firmly. A row's size may be missing; if present it is once, few, many or a size class.

NA,TRBD1,TRBV5-5,TRBJ2-5,CASSWDRRETQYF,TGTGCCAGCAGCTGGGACAGGCGAGAGACCCAGTACTTC
NA,NA,TRBV7-9,TRBJ1-5,CASSLPNGQPQHF,TGTGCCAGCAGCTTACCAAATGGGCAGCCCCAGCATTTT
NA,TRBD2,TRBV30,TRBJ2-3,CACIKRGADTQYF,TGTGCCTGTATCAAGCGGGGCGCAGATACGCAGTATTTT
NA,TRBD1,TRBV28,TRBJ1-5,CASLTIGTGGSYSNQPQHF,TGTGCCAGCCTCACGATAGGGACAGGGGGGTCTTATAGCAATCAGCCCCAGCATTTT
NA,NA,TRBV9,TRBJ2-7,CASSVGVGGLREQYF,TGTGCCAGCAGCGTAGGGGTAGGGGGACTTCGGGAGCAGTACTTC
NA,TRBD2,TRBV30,TRBJ2-7,CAWSVGGRNEQYF,TGTGCCTGGAGTGTAGGCGGGAGGAACGAGCAGTACTTC
NA,NA,TRBV19,TRBJ1-2,CASSIEGIDGYTF,TGTGCCAGTAGTATTGAAGGAATTGATGGCTACACCTTC
NA,NA,TRBV19,TRBJ1-5,CASSIREQNQPQHF,TGTGCCAGTAGTATAAGGGAACAGAATCAGCCCCAGCATTTT
NA,NA,TRBV4-2,TRBJ2-7,CASSQDLSLWTEVNYEQYF,TGTGCCAGCAGCCAAGATCTATCTCTCTGGACCGAAGTAAACTACGAGCAGTACTTC
NA,NA,TRBV6-1,TRBJ1-1,CAGQGQTNTEAFF,TGTGCCGGGCAGGGGCAGACCAACACTGAAGCTTTCTTT
NA,TRBD2,TRBV28,TRBJ2-2,CASSPPGLAGAVTGELFF,TGTGCCAGCAGCCCTCCGGGACTAGCGGGAGCTGTCACCGGGGAGCTGTTTTTT
NA,TRBD1,TRBV9,TRBJ1-3,CASSVAPMRTGSSGNTIYF,TGTGCCAGCAGCGTAGCTCCGATGAGGACAGGAAGCTCTGGAAACACCATATATTTT
NA,NA,TRBV27,TRBJ1-4,CASSLWRGGTNEKLFF,TGTGCCAGCAGTTTATGGCGGGGGGGGACTAATGAAAAACTGTTTTTT
once,NA,TRBV5-1,TRBJ1-2,CASSLDRGVRYGYTF,TGCGCCAGCAGCTTGGATCGGGGTGTCAGATATGGCTACACCTTC
NA,NA,TRBV19,TRBJ1-4,CASSIEGGKNEQLFF,TGTGCCAGTAGTATAGAAGGTGGGAAAAATGAACAACTGTTTTTT
NA,NA,TRBV7-2,TRBJ2-1,CASSSSPATPKQFF,TGTGCCAGCAGCTCTAGTCCGGCGACTCCCAAGCAGTTCTTC
NA,TRBD2,TRBV2,TRBJ2-1,CASSELLAEPYNEQFF,TGTGCCAGCAGTGAACTACTAGCGGAACCCTACAATGAGCAGTTCTTC
NA,TRBD1,TRBV28,TRBJ1-5,CASSDAGTASNQPQHF,TGTGCCAGCAGTGACGCCGGGACAGCAAGCAATCAGCCCCAGCATTTT
NA,NA,TRBV29-1,TRBJ1-1,CSVDGTEAFF,TGCAGCGTTGATGGAACTGAAGCTTTCTTT
once,TRBD2,TRBV28,TRBJ2-3,CASSSVAGPTDTQYF,TGTGCCAGCAGTTCAGTAGCGGGCCCCACAGATACGCAGTATTTT
NA,NA,TRBV9,TRBJ2-5,CASSPRGLVQETQYF,TGTGCCAGCAGCCCCCGTGGCCTCGTCCAAGAGACCCAGTACTTC
NA,NA,TRBV14,TRBJ2-5,CASSQQDKVEETQYF,TGTGCCAGCAGCCAACAGGACAAGGTGGAAGAGACCCAGTACTTC
NA,NA,TRBV7-8,TRBJ1-1,CASSPPRRGTEAFF,TGTGCCAGCAGCCCACCACGGAGGGGGACTGAAGCTTTCTTT
NA,NA,TRBV7-9,TRBJ1-1,CASLGGAVISEAFF,TGTGCCAGCCTTGGTGGAGCGGTAATCTCTGAAGCTTTCTTT
NA,NA,TRBV11-2,TRBJ2-7,CASSLQGRVEEQYF,TGTGCCAGCAGCTTGCAGGGCAGGGTCGAGGAGCAGTACTTC
NA,NA,TRBV2,TRBJ1-2,CASISRWEVGYTF,TGTGCCAGCATAAGCAGGTGGGAGGTTGGCTACACCTTC
NA,NA,TRBV27,TRBJ2-3,CASSPLGGASTDTQYF,TGTGCCAGCAGTCCCTTGGGGGGAGCTAGCACAGATACGCAGTATTTT
NA,NA,TRBV7-9,TRBJ1-2,CASSLDANYGYTF,TGTGCCAGCAGCTTAGATGCGAACTATGGCTACACCTTC
NA,NA,TRBV5-1,TRBJ2-7,CASSPTSLVMHEQYF,TGCGCCAGCAGCCCGACATCACTGGTCATGCACGAGCAGTACTTC
NA,NA,TRBV19,TRBJ1-4,CASSPTGGFWEKLFF,TGTGCCAGTAGTCCGACAGGTGGATTTTGGGAAAAACTGTTTTTT
NA,TRBD2,TRBV10-3,TRBJ2-7,CAISDGLAGATSYEQYF,TGTGCCATCAGTGATGGACTAGCGGGGGCCACCTCCTACGAGCAGTACTTC
NA,NA,TRBV7-9,TRBJ1-1,CASSLWEAEAFF,TGTGCCAGCAGCTTGTGGGAGGCTGAAGCTTTCTTT
NA,NA,TRBV7-9,TRBJ1-4,CASSPGTSGEKLFF,TGTGCCAGCAGCCCCGGGACTTCGGGTGAAAAACTGTTTTTT
NA,TRBD1,TRBV7-3,TRBJ1-1,CASSLTGGTEAFF,TGTGCCAGCAGCTTGACAGGGGGCACTGAAGCTTTCTTT
NA,NA,TRBV7-3,TRBJ1-1,CASSLTWSAEAFF,TGTGCCAGCAGCTTAACCTGGAGCGCTGAAGCTTTCTTT